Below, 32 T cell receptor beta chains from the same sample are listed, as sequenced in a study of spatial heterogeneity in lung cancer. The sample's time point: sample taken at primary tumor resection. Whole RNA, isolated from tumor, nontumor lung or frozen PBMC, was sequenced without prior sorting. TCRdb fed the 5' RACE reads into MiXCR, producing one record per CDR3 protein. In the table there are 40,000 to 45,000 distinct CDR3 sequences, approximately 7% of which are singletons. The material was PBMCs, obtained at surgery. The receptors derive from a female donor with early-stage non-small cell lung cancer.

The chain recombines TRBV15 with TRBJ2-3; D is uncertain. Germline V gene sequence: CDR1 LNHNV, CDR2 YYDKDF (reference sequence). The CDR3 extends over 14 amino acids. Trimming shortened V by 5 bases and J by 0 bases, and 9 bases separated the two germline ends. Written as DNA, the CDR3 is TGTGCCACCAGCGTGACTCTTAGCACAGATACGCAGTATTTT. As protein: CATSVTLSTDTQYF.

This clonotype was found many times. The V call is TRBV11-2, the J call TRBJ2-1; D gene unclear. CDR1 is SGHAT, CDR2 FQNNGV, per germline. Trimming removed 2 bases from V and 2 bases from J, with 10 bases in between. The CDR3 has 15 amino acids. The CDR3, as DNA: TGTGCCAGCAGCTTAACGCTAGAGACCTACAATGAGCAGTTCTTC. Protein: CASSLTLETYNEQFF.

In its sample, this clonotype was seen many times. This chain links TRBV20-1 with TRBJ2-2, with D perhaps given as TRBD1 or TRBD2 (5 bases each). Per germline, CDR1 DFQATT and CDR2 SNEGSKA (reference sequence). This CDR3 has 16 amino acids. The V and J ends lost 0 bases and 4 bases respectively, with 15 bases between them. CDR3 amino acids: CSARDPFGTATGELFF. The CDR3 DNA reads TGCAGTGCTAGAGATCCCTTTGGGACCGCCACCGGGGAGCTGTTTTTT.

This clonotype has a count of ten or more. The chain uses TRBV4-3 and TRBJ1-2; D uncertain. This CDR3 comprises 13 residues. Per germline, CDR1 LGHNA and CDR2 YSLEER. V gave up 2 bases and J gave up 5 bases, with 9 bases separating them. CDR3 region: CASSQIAAYGYTF. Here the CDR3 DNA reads TGCGCCAGCAGCCAAATAGCAGCGTATGGCTACACCTTC.

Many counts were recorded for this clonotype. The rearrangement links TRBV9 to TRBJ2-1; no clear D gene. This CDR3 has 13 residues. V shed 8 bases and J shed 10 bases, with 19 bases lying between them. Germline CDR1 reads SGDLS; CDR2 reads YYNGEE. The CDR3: CASGRTVNEEQFF. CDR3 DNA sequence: TGTGCCAGTGGGCGAACCGTTAATGAGGAGCAGTTCTTC.

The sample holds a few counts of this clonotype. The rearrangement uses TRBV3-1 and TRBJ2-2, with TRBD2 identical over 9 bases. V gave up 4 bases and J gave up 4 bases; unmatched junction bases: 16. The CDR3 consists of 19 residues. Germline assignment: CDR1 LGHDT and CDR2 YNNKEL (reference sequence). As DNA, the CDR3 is TGTGCCAGCAGCCTAAGAATCCCTTTAGCGGGGGCGAGCACCGGGGAGCTGTTTTTT. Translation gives CASSLRIPLAGASTGELFF. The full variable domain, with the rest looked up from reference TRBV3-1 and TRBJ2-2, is DTAVSQTPKYLVTQMGNDKSIKCEQNLGHDTMYWYKQDSKKFLKIMFSYNNKELIINETVPNRFSPKSPDKAHLNLHINSLELGDSAVYFCASSLRIPLAGASTGELFFGEGSRLTVL.

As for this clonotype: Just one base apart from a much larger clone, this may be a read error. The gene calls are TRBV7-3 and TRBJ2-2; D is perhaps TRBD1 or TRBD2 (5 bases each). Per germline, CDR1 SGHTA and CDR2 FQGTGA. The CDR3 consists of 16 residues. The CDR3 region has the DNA TGTGCCAGCAGCCAGGTGGGGGTCACGAACACCGGGGAGCTGCTTTTT. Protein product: CASSQVGVTNTGELLF.

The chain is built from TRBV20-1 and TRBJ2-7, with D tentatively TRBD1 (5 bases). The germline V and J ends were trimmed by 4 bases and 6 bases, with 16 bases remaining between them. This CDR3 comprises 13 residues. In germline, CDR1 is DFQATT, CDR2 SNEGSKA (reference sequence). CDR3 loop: CSAKKGPGIEQYF. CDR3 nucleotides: TGCAGTGCTAAAAAAGGCCCAGGGATCGAGCAGTACTTC.

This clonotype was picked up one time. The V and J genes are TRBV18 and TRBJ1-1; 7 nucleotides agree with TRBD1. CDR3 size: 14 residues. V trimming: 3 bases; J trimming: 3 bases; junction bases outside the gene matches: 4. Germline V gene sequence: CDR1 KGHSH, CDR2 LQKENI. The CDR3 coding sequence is TGTGCCAGCTCACCGACAGGGACTGACACTGAAGCTTTCTTT. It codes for CASSPTGTDTEAFF.

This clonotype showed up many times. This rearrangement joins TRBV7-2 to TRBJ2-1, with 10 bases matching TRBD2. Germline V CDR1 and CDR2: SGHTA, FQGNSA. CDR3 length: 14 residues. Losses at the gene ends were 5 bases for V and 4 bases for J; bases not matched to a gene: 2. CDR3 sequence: CASSHSGGYNEQFF. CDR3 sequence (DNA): TGTGCCAGCAGCCATAGCGGGGGGTACAATGAGCAGTTCTTC.

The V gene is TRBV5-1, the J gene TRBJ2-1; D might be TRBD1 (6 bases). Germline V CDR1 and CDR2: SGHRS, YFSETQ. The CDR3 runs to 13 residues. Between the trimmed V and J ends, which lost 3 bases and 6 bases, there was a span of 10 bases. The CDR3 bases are TGCGCCAGCAGCTCACCACAGGGCAATGAGCAGTTCTTC. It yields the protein CASSSPQGNEQFF.

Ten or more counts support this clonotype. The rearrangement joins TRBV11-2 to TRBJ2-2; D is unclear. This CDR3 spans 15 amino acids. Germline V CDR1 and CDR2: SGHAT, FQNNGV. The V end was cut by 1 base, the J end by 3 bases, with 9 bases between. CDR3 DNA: TGTGCCAGCAGCTTAGGGTCCGTGTACACCGGGGAGCTGTTTTTT. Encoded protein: CASSLGSVYTGELFF.

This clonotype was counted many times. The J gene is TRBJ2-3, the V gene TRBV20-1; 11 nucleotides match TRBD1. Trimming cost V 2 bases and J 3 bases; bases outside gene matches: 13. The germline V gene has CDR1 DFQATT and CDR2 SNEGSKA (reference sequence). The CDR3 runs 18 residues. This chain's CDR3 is CSARRFPGQGEGTDTQYF. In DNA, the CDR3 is TGCAGTGCTAGACGGTTCCCGGGACAGGGGGAAGGTACAGATACGCAGTATTTT.

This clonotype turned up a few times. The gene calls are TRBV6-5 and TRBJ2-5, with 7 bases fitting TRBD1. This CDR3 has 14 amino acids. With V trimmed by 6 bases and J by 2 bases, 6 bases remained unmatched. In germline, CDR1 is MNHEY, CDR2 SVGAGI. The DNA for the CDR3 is TGTGCCAGCAGGCGGACAGGAGCACAAGAGACCCAGTACTTC. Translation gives CASRRTGAQETQYF.

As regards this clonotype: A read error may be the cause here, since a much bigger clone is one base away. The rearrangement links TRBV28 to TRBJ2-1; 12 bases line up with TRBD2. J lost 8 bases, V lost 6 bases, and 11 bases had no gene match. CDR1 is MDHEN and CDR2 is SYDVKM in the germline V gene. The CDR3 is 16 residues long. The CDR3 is CASSLLAGGTLHEQFF. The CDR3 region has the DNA TGTGCCAGCAGCCTGCTAGCGGGGGGGACGTTGCATGAGCAGTTCTTC.

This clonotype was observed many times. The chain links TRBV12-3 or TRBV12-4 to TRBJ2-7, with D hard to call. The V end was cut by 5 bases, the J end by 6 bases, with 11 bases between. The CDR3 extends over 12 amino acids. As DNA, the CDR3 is TGTGCCAGCAGTCCCACACCCTCCGAGCAGTACTTC. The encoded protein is CASSPTPSEQYF.

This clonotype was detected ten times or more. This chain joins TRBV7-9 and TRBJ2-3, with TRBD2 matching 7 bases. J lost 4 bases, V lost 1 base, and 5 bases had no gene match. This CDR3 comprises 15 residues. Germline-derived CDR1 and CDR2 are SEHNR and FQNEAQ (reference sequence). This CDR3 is CASSLGLALPDTQYF. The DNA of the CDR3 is TGTGCCAGCAGCTTAGGACTAGCATTACCAGATACGCAGTATTTT.

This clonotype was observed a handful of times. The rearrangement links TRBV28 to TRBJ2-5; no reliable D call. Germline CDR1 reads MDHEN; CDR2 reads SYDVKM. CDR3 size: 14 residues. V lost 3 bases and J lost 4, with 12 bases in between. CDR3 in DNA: TGTGCCAGCAGTTTTTCCGGTCCCGTAGAGACCCAGTACTTC. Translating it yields CASSFSGPVETQYF.

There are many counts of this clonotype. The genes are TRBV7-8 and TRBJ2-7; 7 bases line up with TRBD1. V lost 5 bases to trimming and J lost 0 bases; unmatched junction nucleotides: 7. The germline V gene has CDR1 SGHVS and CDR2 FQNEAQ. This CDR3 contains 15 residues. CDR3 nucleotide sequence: TGTGCCAGCAGCGAAAGACAGGGACCCTCCTACGAGCAGTACTTC. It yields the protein CASSERQGPSYEQYF.

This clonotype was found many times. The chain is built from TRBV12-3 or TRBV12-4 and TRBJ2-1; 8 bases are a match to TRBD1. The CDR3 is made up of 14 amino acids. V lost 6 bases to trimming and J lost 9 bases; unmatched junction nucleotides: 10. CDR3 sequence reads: CASSTTGGSREQFF. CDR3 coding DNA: TGTGCCAGCAGCACCACAGGGGGGTCCCGTGAGCAGTTCTTC.

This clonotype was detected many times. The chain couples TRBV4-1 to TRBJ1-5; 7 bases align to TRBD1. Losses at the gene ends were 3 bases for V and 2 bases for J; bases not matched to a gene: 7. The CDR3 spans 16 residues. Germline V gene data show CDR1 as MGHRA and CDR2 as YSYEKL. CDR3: CASSHITGEGNQPQHF. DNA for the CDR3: TGCGCCAGCAGCCACATAACAGGGGAAGGCAATCAGCCCCAGCATTTT.

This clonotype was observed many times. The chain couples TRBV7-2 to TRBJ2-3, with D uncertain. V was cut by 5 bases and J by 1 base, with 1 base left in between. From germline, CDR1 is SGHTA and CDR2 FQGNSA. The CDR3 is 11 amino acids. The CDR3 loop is CASSRTDTQYF. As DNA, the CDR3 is TGTGCCAGCAGCCGCACAGATACGCAGTATTTT.

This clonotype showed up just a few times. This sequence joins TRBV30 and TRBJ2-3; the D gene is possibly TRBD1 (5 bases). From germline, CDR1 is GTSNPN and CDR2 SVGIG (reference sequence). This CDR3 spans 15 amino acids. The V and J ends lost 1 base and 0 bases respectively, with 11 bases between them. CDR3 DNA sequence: TGTGCCTGGAGTGGAAGGGGCAGGAGCACAGATACGCAGTATTTT. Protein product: CAWSGRGRSTDTQYF.

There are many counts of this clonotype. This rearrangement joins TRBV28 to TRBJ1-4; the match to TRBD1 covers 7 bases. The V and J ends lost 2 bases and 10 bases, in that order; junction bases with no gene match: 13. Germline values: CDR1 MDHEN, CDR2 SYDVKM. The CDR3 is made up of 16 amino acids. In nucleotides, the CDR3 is TGTGCCAGCAGTTTAACTTCCAGGGGGGCCGGGGGAAAACTGTTTTTT. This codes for CASSLTSRGAGGKLFF.

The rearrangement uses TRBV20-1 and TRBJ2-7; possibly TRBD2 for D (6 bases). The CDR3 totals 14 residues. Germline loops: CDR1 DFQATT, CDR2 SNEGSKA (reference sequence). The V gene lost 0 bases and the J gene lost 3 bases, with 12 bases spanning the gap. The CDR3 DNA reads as TGCAGTGCTAGAGATCGGCGGGGTCACTACGAGCAGTACTTC. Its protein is CSARDRRGHYEQYF.

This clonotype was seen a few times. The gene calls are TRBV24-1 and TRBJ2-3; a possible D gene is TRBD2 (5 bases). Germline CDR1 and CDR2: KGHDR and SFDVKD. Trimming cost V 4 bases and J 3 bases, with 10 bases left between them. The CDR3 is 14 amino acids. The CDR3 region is CATSEPRGTDTQYF. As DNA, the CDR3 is TGTGCCACCAGTGAGCCCCGAGGGACAGATACGCAGTATTTT.

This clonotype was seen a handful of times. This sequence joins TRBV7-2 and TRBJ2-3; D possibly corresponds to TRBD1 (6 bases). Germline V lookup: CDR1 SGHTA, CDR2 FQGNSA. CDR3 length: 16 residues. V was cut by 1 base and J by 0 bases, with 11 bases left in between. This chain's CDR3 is CASSLGAGASTDTQYF. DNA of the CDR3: TGTGCCAGCAGCTTAGGGGCAGGGGCTAGCACAGATACGCAGTATTTT.

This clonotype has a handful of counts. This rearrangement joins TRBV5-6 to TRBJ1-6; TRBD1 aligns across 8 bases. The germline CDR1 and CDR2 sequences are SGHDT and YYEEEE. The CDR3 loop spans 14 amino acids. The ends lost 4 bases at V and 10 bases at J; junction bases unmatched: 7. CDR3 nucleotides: TGTGCCAGCAGCCTCAGGGGGCGCGACTCACCCCTCCACTTT. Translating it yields CASSLRGRDSPLHF.

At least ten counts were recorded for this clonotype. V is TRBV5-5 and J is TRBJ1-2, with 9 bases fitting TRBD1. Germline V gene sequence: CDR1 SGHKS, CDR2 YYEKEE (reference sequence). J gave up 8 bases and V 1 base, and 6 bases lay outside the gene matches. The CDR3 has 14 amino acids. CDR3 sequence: CASSLSPGTGGYTF. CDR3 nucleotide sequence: TGTGCCAGCAGCTTGTCTCCCGGGACAGGGGGCTACACCTTC.

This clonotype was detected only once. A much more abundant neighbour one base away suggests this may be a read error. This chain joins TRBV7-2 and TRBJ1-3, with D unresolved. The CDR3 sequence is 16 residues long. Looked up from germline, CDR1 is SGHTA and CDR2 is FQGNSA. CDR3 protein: CASSLSGRKSGNTLYF. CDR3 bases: TGTGCCAGCAGCTTATCAGGACGGAAATCTGGAAACACCTTATATTTT.

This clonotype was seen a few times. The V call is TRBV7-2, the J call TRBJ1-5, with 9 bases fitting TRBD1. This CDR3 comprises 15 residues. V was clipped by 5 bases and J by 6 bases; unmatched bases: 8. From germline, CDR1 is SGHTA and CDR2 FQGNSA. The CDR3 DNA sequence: TGTGCCAGCAGCCCAAGGACAGGGGAGGTTCAGCCCCAGCATTTT. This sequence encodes CASSPRTGEVQPQHF. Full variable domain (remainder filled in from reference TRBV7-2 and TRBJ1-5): GAGVSQSPSNKVTEKGKDVELRCDPISGHTALYWYRQSLGQGLEFLIYFQGNSAPDKSGLPSDRFSAERTGGSVSTLTIQRTQQEDSAVYLCASSPRTGEVQPQHFGDGTRLSIL.

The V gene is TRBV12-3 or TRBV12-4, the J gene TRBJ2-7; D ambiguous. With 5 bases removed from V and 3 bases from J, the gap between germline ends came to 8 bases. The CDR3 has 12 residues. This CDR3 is CASSLDRYEQYF. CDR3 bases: TGTGCCAGCAGTCTAGACCGCTACGAGCAGTACTTC.